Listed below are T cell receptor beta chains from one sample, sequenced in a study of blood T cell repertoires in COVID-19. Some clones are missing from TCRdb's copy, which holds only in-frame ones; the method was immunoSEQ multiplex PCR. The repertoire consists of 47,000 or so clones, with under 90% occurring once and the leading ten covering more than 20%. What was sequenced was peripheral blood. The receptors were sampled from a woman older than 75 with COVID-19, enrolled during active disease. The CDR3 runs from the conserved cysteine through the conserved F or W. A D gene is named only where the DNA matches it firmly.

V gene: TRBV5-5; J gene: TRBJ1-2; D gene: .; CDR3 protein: CASSLAVIQKLNYGYTF
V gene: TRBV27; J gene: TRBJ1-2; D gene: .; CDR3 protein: CASSGTPSYGYTF
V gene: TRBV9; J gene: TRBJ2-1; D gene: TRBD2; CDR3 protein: CASSRKYTSGRAYNEQFF
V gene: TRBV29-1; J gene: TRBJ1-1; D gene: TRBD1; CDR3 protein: CSGGGGQPLNTEAFF
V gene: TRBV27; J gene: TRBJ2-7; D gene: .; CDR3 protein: CASSLYTGYNEQYF
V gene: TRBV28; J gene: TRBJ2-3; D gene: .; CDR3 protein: CASSLSGISTDTQYF
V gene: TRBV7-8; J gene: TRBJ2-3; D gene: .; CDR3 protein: CASSPRTDTQYF
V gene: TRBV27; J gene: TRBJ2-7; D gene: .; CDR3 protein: CASSLNPISYEQYF
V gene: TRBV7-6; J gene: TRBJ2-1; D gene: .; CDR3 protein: CASSVFQGSSYNEQFF
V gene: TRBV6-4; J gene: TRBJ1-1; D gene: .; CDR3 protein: CASRPFGGGTEAFF
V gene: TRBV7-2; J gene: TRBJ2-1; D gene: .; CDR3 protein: CASSRLVSEQFF
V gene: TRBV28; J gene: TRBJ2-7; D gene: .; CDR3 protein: CASRPPAGLTYEQYF
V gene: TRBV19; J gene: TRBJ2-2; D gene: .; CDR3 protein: CASSPWGGSTGELFF
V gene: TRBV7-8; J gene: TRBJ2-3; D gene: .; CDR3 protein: CASSLESGPSTDTQYF
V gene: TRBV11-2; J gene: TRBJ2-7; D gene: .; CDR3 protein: CASSIVIEQYF
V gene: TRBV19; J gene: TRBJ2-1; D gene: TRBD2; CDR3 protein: CASSFLPAGVGNEQFF
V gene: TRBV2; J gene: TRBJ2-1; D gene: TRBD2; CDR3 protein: CASSELSSGRASEQFF
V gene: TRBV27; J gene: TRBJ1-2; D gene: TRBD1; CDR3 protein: CASSFAGRQGERGYTF
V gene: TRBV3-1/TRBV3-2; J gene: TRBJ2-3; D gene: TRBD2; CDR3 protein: CASRGGRALMAQYF
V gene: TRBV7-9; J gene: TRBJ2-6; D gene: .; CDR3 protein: CASSLGAGSSGANVLTF
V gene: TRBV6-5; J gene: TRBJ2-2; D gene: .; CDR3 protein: CASSYSGQGSTGELFF
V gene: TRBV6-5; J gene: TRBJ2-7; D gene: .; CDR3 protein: CASNSLSGLRYEQYF
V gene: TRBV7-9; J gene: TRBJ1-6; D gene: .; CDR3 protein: CASELNRPPLHF
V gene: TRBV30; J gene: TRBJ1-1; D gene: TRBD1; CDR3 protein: CAWGVTGGQAFF
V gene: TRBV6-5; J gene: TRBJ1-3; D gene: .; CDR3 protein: CASKKDRSSGNTIYF
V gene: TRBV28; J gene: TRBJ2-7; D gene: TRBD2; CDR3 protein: CASSLGGTGGYEQYF
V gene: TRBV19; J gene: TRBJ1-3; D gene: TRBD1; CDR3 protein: CASTPDRASGNTIYF
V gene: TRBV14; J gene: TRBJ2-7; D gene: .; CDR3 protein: CASSQGRVRTYEQYF
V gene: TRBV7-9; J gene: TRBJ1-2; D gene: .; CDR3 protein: CASSLGGSWGDDYGYTF
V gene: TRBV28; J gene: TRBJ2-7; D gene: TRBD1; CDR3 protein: CASSRITDRASEQYF
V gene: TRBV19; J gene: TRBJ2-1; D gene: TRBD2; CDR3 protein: CASSMLAGGEQFF
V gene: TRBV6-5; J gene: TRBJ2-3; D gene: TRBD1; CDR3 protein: CASRGTGTDTQYF
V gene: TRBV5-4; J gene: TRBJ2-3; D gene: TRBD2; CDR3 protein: CASSRGLAGVGDTQYF
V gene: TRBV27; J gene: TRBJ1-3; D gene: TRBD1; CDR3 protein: CASSPRTGADTIYF
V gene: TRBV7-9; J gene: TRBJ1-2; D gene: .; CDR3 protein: CASSPGGSANYGYTF
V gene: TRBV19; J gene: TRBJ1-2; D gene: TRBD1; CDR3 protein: CASSKGQGNYGYTF
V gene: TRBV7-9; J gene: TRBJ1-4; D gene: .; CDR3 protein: CASSLGGTNEKLFF
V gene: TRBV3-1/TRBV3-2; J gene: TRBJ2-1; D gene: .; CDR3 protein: CASSQDPRSSAYNEQFF
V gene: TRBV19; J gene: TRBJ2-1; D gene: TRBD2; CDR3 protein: CASSLAGEPYNEQFF
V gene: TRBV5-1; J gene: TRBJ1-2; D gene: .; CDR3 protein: CASSLDTGTLYGYTF
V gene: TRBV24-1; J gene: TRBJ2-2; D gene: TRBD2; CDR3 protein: CATSSRGLAGKVGELFF
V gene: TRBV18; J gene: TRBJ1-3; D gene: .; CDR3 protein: CASSPKTGSRSGNTIYF
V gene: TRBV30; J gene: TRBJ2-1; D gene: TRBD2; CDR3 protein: CAWSVRSSGAYNEQFF
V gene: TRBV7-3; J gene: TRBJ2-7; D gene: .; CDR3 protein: CASSLTAGPSVEQYF
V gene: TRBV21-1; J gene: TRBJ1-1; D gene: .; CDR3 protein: CASSKRSIKGTGPTGNTEAFF
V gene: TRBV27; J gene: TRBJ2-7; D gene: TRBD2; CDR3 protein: CASSPALAGVYEQYF
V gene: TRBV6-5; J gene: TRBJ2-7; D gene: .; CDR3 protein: CASSYYPGPYEQYF
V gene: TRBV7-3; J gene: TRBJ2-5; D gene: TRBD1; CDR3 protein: CASSLSQGAGETQYF
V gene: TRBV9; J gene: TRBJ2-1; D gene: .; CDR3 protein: CASSVADSSNEQFF
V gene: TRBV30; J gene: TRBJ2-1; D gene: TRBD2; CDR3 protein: CAWRGAGGVDEQFF
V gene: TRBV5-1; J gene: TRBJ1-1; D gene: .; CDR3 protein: CASSLAPQGTEAFF
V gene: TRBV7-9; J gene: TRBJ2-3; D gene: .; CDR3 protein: CASSFGVSQTDTQYF